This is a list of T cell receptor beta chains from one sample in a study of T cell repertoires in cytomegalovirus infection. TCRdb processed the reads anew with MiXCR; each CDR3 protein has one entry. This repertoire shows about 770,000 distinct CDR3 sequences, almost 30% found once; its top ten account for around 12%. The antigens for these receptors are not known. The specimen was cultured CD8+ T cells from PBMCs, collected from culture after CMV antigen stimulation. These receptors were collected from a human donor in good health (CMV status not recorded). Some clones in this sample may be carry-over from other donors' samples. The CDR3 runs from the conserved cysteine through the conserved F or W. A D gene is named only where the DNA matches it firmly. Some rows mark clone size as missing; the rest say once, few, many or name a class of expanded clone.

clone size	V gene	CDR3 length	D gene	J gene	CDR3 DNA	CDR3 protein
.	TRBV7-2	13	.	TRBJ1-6	TGTGCCAGCAGCGTCAACAGGAATTCACCCCTCCACTTT	CASSVNRNSPLHF
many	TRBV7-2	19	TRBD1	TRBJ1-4	TGTGCCAGCAGCTTGGCCAGGGGGGAAAATAAAGCAACTAATGAAAAACTGTTTTTT	CASSLARGENKATNEKLFF
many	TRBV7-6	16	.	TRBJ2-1	TGTGCCAGCAGCTTAGAGGTAGGGGGCTCCTACAATGAGCAGTTCTTC	CASSLEVGGSYNEQFF
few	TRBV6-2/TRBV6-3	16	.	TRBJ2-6	TGTGCCAGCACGTTTGATTCTTTGACTGGGGCCAACGTCCTGACTTTC	CASTFDSLTGANVLTF
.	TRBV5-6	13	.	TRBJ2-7	TGTGCCAGCAGCCCACTAGATCCCTACGAGCAGTACTTC	CASSPLDPYEQYF
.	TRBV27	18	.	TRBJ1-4	TGTGCCAGCAGTTCGCCTAGTTTGGGAGGAAATGCTAATGAAAAACTGTTTTTT	CASSSPSLGGNANEKLFF
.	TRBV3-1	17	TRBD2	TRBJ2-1	TGTGCCAGCAGCCGTACCGGGACTAGCGGGTTTTACAATGAGCAGTTCTTC	CASSRTGTSGFYNEQFF
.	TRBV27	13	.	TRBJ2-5	TGTGCCACCTTGGGTCCGTACCAAGAGACCCAGTACTTC	CATLGPYQETQYF
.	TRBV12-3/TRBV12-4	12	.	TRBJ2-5	TGTGCCAGCAGGGAGGCCAGGGAGACCCAGTACTTC	CASREARETQYF
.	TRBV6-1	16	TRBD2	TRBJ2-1	TGTGCCAGCAGTGAAGGTTACGGGGGGATCTACAATGAGCAGTTCTTC	CASSEGYGGIYNEQFF